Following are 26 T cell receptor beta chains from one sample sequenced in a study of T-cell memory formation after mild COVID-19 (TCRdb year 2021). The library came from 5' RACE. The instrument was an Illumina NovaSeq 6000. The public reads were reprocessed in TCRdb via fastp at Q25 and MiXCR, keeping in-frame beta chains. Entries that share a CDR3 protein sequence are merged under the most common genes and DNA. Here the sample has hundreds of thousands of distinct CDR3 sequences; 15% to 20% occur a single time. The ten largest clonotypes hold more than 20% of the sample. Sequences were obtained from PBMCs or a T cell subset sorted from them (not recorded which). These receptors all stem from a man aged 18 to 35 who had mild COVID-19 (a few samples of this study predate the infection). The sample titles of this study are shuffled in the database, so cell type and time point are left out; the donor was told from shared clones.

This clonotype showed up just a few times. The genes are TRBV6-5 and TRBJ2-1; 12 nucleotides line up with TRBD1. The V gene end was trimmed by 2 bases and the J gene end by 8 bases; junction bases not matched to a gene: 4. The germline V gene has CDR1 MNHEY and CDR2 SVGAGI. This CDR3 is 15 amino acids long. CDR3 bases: TGTGCCAGCAGTTACAGGGACAGGGGGCCTGATGAGCAGTTCTTC. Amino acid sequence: CASSYRDRGPDEQFF.

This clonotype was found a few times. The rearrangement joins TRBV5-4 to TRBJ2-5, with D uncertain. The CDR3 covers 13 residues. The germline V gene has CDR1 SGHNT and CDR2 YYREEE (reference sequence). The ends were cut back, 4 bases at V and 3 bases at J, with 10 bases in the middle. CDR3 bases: TGTGCCAGCAGCCCCACTTGGGAAGAGACCCAGTACTTC. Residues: CASSPTWEETQYF.

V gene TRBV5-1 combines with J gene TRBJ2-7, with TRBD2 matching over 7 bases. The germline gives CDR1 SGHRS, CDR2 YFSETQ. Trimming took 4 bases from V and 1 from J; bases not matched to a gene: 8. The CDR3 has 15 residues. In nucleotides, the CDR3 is TGCGCCAGCAGCACGAGGAGCGGGGCTTCCTACGAGCAGTACTTC. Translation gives CASSTRSGASYEQYF.

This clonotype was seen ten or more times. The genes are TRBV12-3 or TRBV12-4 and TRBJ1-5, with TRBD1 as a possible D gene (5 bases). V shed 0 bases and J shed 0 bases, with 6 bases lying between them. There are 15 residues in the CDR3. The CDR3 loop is CASSLAGVSNQPQHF. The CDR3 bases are TGTGCCAGCAGTTTAGCAGGGGTTAGCAATCAGCCCCAGCATTTT.

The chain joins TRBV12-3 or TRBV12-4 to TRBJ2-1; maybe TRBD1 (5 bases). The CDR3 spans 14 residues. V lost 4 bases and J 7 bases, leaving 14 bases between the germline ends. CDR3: CASSSGKGRNEQFF. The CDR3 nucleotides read TGTGCCAGCAGTTCAGGGAAGGGTCGGAATGAGCAGTTCTTC.

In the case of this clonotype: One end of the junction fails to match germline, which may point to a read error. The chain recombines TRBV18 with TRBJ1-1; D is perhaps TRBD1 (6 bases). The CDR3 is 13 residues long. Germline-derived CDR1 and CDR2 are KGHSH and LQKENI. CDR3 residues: CASSPRGHTEAFF. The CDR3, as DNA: TGTGCCAGCTCCCCACGGGGGCATACTGAAGCTTTCTTT.

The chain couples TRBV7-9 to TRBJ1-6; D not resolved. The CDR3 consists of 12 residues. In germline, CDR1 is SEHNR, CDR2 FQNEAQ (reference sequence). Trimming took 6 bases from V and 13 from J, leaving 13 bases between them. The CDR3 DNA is TGTGCCAGCAGTAGTAATCTCCGGCCCCTCCACTTT. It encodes CASSSNLRPLHF.

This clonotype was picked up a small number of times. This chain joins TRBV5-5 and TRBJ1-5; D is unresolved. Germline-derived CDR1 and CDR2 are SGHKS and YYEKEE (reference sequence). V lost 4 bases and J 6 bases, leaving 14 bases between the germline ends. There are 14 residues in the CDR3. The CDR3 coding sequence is TGTGCCAGCAGCCCGGAAGTTCACGGTCAGCCCCAGCATTTT. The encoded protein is CASSPEVHGQPQHF.

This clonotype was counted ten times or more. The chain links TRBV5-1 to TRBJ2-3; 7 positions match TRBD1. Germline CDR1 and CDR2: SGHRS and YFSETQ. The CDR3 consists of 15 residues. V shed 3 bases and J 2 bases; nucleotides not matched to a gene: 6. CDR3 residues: CASSSRGWATDTQYF. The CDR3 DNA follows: TGCGCCAGCAGCTCCAGGGGGTGGGCCACAGATACGCAGTATTTT.

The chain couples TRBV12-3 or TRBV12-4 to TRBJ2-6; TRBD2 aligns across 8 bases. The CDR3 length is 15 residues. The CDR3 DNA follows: TGTGCAGTCGGCGGGGGGAGCTCTGGGGCCAACGTCCTGACTTTC. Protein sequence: CAVGGGSSGANVLTF.

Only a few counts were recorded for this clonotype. The CDR3 protein is CASSQDQFPETQYF. As DNA, the CDR3 is TGTGCCAGCAGCCAAGATCAATTCCCGGAGACCCAGTACTTC. The chain combines TRBV3-1 with TRBJ2-5; D is unresolved. Trimming shortened V by 0 bases and J by 5 bases, and 10 bases separated the two germline ends. Germline CDR1 is LGHDT and CDR2 is YNNKEL (reference sequence). This CDR3 has 14 amino acids.

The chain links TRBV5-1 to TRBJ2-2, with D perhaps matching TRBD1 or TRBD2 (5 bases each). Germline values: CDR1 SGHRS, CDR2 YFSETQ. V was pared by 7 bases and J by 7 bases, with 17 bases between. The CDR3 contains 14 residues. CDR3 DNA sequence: TGCGCCAGCGCGACAGTCCCTGGGAGCGGGGAGCTGTTTTTT. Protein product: CASATVPGSGELFF.

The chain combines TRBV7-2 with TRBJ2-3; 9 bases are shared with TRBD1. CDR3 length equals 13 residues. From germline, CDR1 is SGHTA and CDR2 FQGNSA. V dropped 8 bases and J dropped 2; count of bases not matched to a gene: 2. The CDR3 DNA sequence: TGTGCCAGCGACAGGGGGACCACAGATACGCAGTATTTT. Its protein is CASDRGTTDTQYF.

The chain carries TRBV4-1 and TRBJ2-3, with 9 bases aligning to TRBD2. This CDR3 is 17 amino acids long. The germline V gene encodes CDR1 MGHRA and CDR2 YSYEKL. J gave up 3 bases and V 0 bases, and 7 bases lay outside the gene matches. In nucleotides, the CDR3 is TGCGCCAGCAGCCAAGAGGGGCTAGCGGGGTTAACAGATACGCAGTATTTT. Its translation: CASSQEGLAGLTDTQYF.

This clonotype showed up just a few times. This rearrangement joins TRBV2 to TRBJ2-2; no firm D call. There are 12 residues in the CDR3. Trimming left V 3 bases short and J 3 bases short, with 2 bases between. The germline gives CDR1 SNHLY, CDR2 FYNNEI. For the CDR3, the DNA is TGTGCCAGCAGTGACTACACCGGGGAGCTGTTTTTT. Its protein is CASSDYTGELFF. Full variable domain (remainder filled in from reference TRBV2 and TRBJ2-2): EPEVTQTPSHQVTQMGQEVILRCVPISNHLYFYWYRQILGQKVEFLVSFYNNEISEKSEIFDDQFSVERPDGSNFTLKIRSTKLEDSAMYFCASSDYTGELFFGEGSRLTVL.

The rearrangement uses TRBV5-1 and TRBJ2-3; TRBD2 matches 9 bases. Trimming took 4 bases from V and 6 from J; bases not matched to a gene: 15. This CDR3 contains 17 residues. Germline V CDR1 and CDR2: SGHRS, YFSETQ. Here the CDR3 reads CASSIRGSGGPGDTQYF. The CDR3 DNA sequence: TGCGCCAGCAGCATTCGGGGTAGCGGGGGCCCCGGCGATACGCAGTATTTT.

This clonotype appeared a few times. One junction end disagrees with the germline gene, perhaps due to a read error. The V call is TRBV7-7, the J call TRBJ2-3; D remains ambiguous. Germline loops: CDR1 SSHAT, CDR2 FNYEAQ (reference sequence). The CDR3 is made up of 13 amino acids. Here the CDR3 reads CASSLHNTDTQYF. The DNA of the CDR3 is TGTGCTAGCAGCTTGCACAACACAGATACGCAGTATTTT.

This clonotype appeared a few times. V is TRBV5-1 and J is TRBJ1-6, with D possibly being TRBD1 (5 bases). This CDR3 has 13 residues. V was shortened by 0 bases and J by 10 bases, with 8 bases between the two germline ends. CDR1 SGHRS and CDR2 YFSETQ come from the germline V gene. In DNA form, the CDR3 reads TGCGCCAGCAGCTTGGCAGGGCGATCACCCCTCCACTTT. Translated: CASSLAGRSPLHF.

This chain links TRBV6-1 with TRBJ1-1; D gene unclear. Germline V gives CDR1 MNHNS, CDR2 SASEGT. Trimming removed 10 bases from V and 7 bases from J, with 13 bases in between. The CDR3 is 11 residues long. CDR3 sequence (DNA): TGTGCCACCTCGGCGACTATTGAAGCTTTCTTT. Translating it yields CATSATIEAFF.

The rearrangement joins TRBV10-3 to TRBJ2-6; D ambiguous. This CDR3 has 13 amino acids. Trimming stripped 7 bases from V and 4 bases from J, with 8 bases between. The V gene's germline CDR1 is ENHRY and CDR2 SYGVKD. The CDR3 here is CAITEAGANVLTF. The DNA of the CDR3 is TGTGCCATCACGGAAGCCGGGGCCAACGTCCTGACTTTC.

The chain's CDR3 is CASSQADNEQFF. In DNA form, the CDR3 reads TGCGCCAGCAGCCAAGCCGACAATGAGCAGTTCTTC. The rearrangement joins TRBV4-3 to TRBJ2-1; unclear D gene. The germline V gene encodes CDR1 LGHNA and CDR2 YSLEER. This CDR3 has 12 residues. Trimming removed 1 base at V and 5 bases at J, with 3 bases between.

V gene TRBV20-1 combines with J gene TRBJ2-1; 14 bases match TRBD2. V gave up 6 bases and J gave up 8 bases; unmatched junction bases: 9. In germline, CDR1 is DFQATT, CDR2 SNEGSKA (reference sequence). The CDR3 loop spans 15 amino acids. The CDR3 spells CSAGFGTSGGYEQFF. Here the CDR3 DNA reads TGCAGTGCCGGGTTCGGGACTAGCGGGGGATATGAGCAGTTCTTC.

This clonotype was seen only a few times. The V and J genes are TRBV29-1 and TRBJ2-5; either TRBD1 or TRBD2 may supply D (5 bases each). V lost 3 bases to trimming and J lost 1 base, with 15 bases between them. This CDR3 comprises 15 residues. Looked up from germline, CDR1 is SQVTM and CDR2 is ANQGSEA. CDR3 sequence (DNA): TGCAGCGTTGAGTTACCGGGACGGTCCCAAGAGACCCAGTACTTC. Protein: CSVELPGRSQETQYF.

CDR3 loop: CASSELQGNEQYV. CDR3 nucleotide sequence: TGTGCCAGCAGTGAATTACAGGGGAACGAGCAGTACGTC. This sequence joins TRBV28 and TRBJ2-7, with TRBD1 identical over 7 bases. V dropped 5 bases and J dropped 5; count of bases not matched to a gene: 6. CDR1 and CDR2 (germline): MDHEN, SYDVKM. The CDR3 runs to 13 residues.

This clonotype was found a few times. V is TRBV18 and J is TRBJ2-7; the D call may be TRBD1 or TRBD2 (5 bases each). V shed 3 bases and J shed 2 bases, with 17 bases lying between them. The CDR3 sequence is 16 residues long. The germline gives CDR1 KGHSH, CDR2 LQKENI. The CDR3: CASSPSGSRRAYEQYF. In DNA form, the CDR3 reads TGTGCCAGCTCACCGTCAGGGAGCCGAAGAGCCTACGAGCAGTACTTC.

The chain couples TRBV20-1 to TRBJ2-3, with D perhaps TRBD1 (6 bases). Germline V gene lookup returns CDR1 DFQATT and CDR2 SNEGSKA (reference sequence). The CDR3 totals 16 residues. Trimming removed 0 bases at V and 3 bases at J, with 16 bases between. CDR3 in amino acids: CSARDGTGIGTDTQYF. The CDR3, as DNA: TGCAGTGCTAGAGATGGAACAGGGATAGGTACAGATACGCAGTATTTT.